One sample yielded the 14 T cell receptor beta chains listed below, sequenced in a study of Ad26.COV2.S vaccination and SARS-CoV-2 variants. Treatment in this sample: some 20 received Ad26.COV2.S at low or high dose, single or two shots; 5 received placebo; per-sample allocation not given. Repertoires come from day 63 after the first vaccine or placebo injection. TCRdb's table, derived via immunoSEQ multiplex PCR, lists solely in-frame clones and lacks some. The sample yields about 400,000 clones, approximately 89% seen once. Sequencing was performed on peripheral blood, taken in a trial of Ad26.COV2.S vaccine versus placebo. The receptors shown here come from a person aged 18-60 years who received the Ad26.COV2.S COVID-19 vaccine or a placebo.

In this sample, this clone turned up once. This sequence joins TRBV12-3 or TRBV12-4 and TRBJ2-7; no definite D call. The CDR3 is 12 amino acids. Trimming left V 1 base short and J 6 bases short, with 7 bases between. The CDR3 DNA reads TGTGCCAGCAGTTTAGTACCCCTCGAGCAGTACTTC. This sequence encodes CASSLVPLEQYF.

The gene calls are TRBV5-4 and TRBJ2-5; 9 nucleotides agree with TRBD2. V was pared by 1 base and J by 5 bases, with 6 bases of the junction left unmatched. The germline CDR1 and CDR2 sequences are SGHNT and YYREEE (reference sequence). The CDR3 runs to 15 residues. The CDR3 here is CASSLPSGKAETQYF. CDR3 bases: TGTGCCAGCAGCTTGCCTAGCGGGAAAGCGGAGACCCAGTACTTC.

This chain connects TRBV12-3 or TRBV12-4 to TRBJ2-5; no reliable D call. This CDR3 spans 13 amino acids. Trimming removed 3 bases from V and 0 bases from J, with 5 bases in between. CDR3 loop: CASSLVNQETQYF. In DNA form, the CDR3 reads TGTGCCAGCAGTTTGGTCAACCAAGAGACCCAGTACTTC.

The CDR3 spells CASSLMYQETQYF. The CDR3 DNA reads as TGTGCCAGCAGTTTAATGTACCAAGAGACCCAGTACTTC. This chain uses TRBV12-3 or TRBV12-4 with TRBJ2-5, with no clear D. CDR3 size: 13 residues. V gave up 2 bases and J gave up 0 bases, with 4 bases separating them.

CDR3 protein: CASSQEARAGNEQFF. DNA of the CDR3: TGCGCCAGCAGCCAAGAGGCGCGGGCCGGCAATGAGCAGTTCTTC. The genes are TRBV4-1 and TRBJ2-1; D may be TRBD2 (5 bases). Germline CDR1 reads MGHRA; CDR2 reads YSYEKL. This CDR3 region has 15 residues. Deletions cut 0 bases from V and 6 bases from J, with 12 bases between.

V and J are TRBV6-6 and TRBJ1-5; no clear D gene. This CDR3 contains 13 residues. Germline-derived CDR1 and CDR2 are MNHNY and SVGAGI (reference sequence). V lost 6 bases and J 6 bases, leaving 12 bases between the germline ends. CDR3 DNA sequence: TGTGCCAGCAGCCAAAGCGGCGGTCAGCCCCAGCATTTT. Translated, it gives CASSQSGGQPQHF.

The chain combines TRBV3-1 (or the pseudogene TRBV3-2) with TRBJ1-5; the D is unclear. The CDR3 runs 14 residues. Germline CDR1 LGHDT, CDR2 YNNKEL (reference sequence). Trimming left V 1 base short and J 2 bases short, with 6 bases between. The CDR3 region has the DNA TGTGCCAGCAGCCAAGGGAGTGGCAATCAGCCCCAGCATTTT. Protein: CASSQGSGNQPQHF.

Points on this clone: The sample holds other DNA sequences that translate to the same CDR3. The genes are TRBV5-4 and TRBJ2-7; D may match TRBD1 or TRBD2 (5 bases each). This CDR3 has 14 amino acids. CDR1 is SGHNT, CDR2 YYREEE, per germline (reference sequence). V lost 0 bases and J lost 0, with 7 bases in between. The CDR3: CASSLAGSSYEQYF. CDR3 nucleotides: TGTGCCAGCAGCTTGGCAGGGAGCTCCTACGAGCAGTACTTC.

The rearrangement joins TRBV5-1 to TRBJ2-1; 10 nucleotides align to TRBD2. The J segment lost 4 bases and the V segment lost 1 base, leaving 5 bases of the junction unmatched. This CDR3 is built from 16 residues. CDR1 is SGHRS and CDR2 is YFSETQ in the germline V gene. The CDR3 spells CASSLPSGSAYNEQFF. As DNA, the CDR3 is TGCGCCAGCAGCTTGCCTAGCGGGAGTGCGTACAATGAGCAGTTCTTC.

This clone was counted once. The CDR3 region is CASSEGLAGVYTQYF. CDR3 nucleotides: TGTGCCAGTAGTGAGGGACTAGCGGGAGTTTATACGCAGTATTTT. V usage is TRBV19 and J usage is TRBJ2-3; 14 bases line up with TRBD2. Per the germline V gene, CDR1 is LNHDA and CDR2 is SQIVND (reference sequence). The CDR3 consists of 15 residues. The V segment lost 5 bases and the J segment 7 bases; nucleotides outside the gene matches: 5.

This clone was observed a handful of times. This chain joins TRBV12-2 and TRBJ2-2. TRBV12-2 is noted as a pseudogene. The CDR3 has 13 amino acids. The CDR3 sequence is CASRLAHTGELFF. For the CDR3, the DNA is TGTGCAAGTCGCTTAGCACACACCGGGGAGCTGTTTTTT.

In this sample, this clone turned up a few times. The gene calls are TRBV6-2 or TRBV6-3 and TRBJ1-1; D uncertain. The CDR3 runs 13 residues. The V and J ends lost 3 bases and 3 bases respectively, with 8 bases between them. Germline CDR1 reads MNHEY; CDR2 reads SVGEGT. The CDR3 loop is CASSYRYDTEAFF. CDR3 nucleotides: TGTGCCAGCAGTTATAGGTATGACACTGAAGCTTTCTTT.

The rearrangement links TRBV30 to TRBJ2-1; 12 bases map to TRBD2. The CDR3 runs to 18 residues. The V segment lost 1 base and the J segment 0 bases; nucleotides outside the gene matches: 7. In germline, CDR1 is GTSNPN, CDR2 SVGIG (reference sequence). CDR3 sequence (DNA): TGTGCCTGGAGTGGGTTTACGACTAGCGGGAGCTCCTACAATGAGCAGTTCTTC. It codes for CAWSGFTTSGSSYNEQFF.

The chain uses TRBV20-1 and TRBJ2-3; D gene ambiguous. The germline gives CDR1 DFQATT, CDR2 SNEGSKA (reference sequence). The CDR3 runs to 11 residues. Trimming left V 5 bases short and J 5 bases short, with 8 bases between. CDR3 sequence reads: CSAAWEDTQYF. CDR3 nucleotide sequence: TGCAGTGCTGCCTGGGAAGATACGCAGTATTTT.